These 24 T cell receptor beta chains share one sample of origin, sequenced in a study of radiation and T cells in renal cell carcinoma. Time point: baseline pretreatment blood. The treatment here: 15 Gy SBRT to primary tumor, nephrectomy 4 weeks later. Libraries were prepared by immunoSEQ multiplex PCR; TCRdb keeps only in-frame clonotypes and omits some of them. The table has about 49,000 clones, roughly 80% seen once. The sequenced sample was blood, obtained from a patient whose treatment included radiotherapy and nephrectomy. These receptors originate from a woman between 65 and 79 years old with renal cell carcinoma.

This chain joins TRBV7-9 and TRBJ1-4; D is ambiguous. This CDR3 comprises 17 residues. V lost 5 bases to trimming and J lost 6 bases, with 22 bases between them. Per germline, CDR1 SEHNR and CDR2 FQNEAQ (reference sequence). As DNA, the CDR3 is TGTGCCAGCAGCATATCTGGCTTAAGCTTCGGCGATGAAAAACTGTTTTTT. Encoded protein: CASSISGLSFGDEKLFF. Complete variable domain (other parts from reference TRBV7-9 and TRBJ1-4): DTGVSQNPRHKITKRGQNVTFRCDPISEHNRLYWYRQTLGQGPEFLTYFQNEAQLEKSRLLSDRFSAERPKGSFSTLEIQRTEQGDSAMYLCASSISGLSFGDEKLFFGSGTQLSVL.

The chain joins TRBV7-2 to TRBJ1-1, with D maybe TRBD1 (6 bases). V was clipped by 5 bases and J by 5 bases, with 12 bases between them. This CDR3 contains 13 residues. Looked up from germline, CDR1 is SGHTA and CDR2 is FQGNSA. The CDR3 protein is CASSKGGITEAFF. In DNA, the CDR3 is TGTGCCAGCAGCAAAGGGGGAATAACTGAAGCTTTCTTT. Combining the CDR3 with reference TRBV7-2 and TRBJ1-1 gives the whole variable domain GAGVSQSPSNKVTEKGKDVELRCDPISGHTALYWYRQSLGQGLEFLIYFQGNSAPDKSGLPSDRFSAERTGGSVSTLTIQRTQQEDSAVYLCASSKGGITEAFFGQGTRLTVV.

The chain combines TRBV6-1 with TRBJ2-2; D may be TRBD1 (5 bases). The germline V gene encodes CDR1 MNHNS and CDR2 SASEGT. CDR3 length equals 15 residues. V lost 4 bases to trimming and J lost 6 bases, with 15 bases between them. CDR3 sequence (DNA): TGTGCCAGCAGTGCCCCAGGGTCACGGGCCGGGGAGCTGTTTTTT. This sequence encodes CASSAPGSRAGELFF.

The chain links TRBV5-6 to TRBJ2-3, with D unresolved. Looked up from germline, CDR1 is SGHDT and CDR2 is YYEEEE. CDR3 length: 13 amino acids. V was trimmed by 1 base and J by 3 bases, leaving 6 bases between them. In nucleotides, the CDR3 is TGTGCCAGCAGCTTGCCGGCGACAGATACGCAGTATTTT. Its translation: CASSLPATDTQYF. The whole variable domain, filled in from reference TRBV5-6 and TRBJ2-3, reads DAGVTQSPTHLIKTRGQQVTLRCSPKSGHDTVSWYQQALGQGPQFIFQYYEEEERQRGNFPDRFSGHQFPNYSSELNVNALLLGDSALYLCASSLPATDTQYFGPGTRLTVL.

In nucleotides, the CDR3 is TGTGCCAGCAGCAAAAAGGGACAGGGTGGATCAGCTAACTATGGCTACACCTTC. This gives the protein CASSKKGQGGSANYGYTF. V gene TRBV5-4 combines with J gene TRBJ1-2; 9 bases map to TRBD1. The trim removed 4 bases at V and 0 bases at J, leaving 13 bases unmatched. The CDR3 is 18 residues long. The germline V gene encodes CDR1 SGHNT and CDR2 YYREEE (reference sequence). Full variable domain (remainder filled in from reference TRBV5-4 and TRBJ1-2): ETGVTQSPTHLIKTRGQQVTLRCSSQSGHNTVSWYQQALGQGPQFIFQYYREEENGRGNFPPRFSGLQFPNYSSELNVNALELDDSALYLCASSKKGQGGSANYGYTFGSGTRLTVV.

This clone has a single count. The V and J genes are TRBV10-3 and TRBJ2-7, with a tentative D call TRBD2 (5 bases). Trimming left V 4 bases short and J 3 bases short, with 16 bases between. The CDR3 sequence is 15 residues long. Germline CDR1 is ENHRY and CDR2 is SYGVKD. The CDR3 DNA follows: TGTGCCATCAGTGGCACAGAGGGAACATACTACGAGCAGTACTTC. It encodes CAISGTEGTYYEQYF.

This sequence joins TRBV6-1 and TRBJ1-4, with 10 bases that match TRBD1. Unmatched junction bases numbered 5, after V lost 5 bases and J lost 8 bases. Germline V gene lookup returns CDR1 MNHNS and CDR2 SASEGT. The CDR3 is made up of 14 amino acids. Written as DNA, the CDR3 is TGTGCCAGCAGTCCCGGGACAGGGGCCGAAAAACTGTTTTTT. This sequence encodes CASSPGTGAEKLFF.

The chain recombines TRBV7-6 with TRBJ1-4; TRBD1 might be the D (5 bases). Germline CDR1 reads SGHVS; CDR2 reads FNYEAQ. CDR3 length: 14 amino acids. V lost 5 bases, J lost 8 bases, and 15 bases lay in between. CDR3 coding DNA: TGTGCCAGCAGCCGAACAGGTTTTCGAGAAAAACTGTTTTTT. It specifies CASSRTGFREKLFF.

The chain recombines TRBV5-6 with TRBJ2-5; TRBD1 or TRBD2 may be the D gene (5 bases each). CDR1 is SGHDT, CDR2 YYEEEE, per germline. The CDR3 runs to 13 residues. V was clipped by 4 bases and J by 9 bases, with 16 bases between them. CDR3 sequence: CASSTRDLHPQYF. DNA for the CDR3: TGTGCCAGCAGCACCCGGGACCTCCATCCCCAGTACTTC.

CDR3 nucleotides: TGTGCCAGCAGCTTACGGGACAGGGGGAAGGGGTATGGCTACACCTTC. Its protein product is CASSLRDRGKGYGYTF. The chain joins TRBV5-4 to TRBJ1-2, with 11 bases that match TRBD1. V lost 2 bases and J lost 5; bases outside the gene matches: 8. The CDR3 totals 16 residues. CDR1 is SGHNT and CDR2 is YYREEE in the germline V gene (reference sequence).

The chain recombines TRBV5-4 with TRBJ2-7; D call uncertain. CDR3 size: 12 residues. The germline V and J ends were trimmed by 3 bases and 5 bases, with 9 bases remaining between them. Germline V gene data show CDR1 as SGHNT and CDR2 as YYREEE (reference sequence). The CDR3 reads CASSSGSHEQYF. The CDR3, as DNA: TGTGCCAGCAGCTCGGGTTCCCACGAGCAGTACTTC.

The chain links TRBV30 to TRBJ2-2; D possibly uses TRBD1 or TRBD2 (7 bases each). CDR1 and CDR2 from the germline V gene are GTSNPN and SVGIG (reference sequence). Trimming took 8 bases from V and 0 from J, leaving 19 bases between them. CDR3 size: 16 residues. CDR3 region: CAVHREGASNTGELFF. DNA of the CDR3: TGTGCCGTGCATAGGGAGGGGGCCTCGAACACCGGGGAGCTGTTTTTT. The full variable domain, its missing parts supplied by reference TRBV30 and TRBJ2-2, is SQTIHQWPATLVQPVGSPLSLECTVEGTSNPNLYWYRQAAGRGLQLLFYSVGIGQISSEVPQNLSASRPQDRQFILSSKKLLLSDSGFYLCAVHREGASNTGELFFGEGSRLTVL.

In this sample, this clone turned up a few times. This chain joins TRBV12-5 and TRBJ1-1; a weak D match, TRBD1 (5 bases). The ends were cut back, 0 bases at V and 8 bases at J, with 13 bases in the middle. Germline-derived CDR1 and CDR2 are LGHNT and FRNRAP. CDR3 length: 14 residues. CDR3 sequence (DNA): TGTGCTAGTGGTTTGGTACCGGGACCCATGGAAGCTTTCTTT. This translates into CASGLVPGPMEAFF.

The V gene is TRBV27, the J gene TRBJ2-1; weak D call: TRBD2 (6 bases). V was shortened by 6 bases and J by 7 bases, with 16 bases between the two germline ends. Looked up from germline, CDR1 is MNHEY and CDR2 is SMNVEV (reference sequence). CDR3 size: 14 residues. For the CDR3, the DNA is TGTGCCAGCAGGCCCGGTGGGGCGGGGAATGAGCAGTTCTTC. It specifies CASRPGGAGNEQFF.

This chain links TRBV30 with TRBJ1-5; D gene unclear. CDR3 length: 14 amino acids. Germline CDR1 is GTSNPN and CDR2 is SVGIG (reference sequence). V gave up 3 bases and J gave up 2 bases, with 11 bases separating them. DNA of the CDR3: TGTGCCTGGAGCCCTTTCGCAGGCAATCAGCCCCAGCATTTT. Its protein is CAWSPFAGNQPQHF.

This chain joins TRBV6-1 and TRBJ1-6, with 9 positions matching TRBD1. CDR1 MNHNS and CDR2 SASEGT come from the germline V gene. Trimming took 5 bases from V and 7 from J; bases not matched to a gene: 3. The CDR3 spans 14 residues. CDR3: CASSPGQGNSPLHF. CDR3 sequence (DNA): TGTGCCAGCAGTCCGGGACAGGGAAATTCACCCCTCCACTTT.

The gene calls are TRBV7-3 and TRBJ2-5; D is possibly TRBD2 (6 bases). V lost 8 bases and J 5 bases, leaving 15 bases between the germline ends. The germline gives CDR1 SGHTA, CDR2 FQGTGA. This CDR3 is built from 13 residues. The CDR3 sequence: CASSSRRGETQYF. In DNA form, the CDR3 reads TGTGCCAGCTCTAGCAGGAGGGGCGAGACCCAGTACTTC.

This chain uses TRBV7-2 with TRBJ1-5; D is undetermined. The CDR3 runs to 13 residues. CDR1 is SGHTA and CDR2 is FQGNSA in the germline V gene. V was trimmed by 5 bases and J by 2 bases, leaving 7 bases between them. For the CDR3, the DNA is TGTGCCAGCAGCCAATCGGGCAATCAGCCCCAGCATTTT. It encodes CASSQSGNQPQHF.

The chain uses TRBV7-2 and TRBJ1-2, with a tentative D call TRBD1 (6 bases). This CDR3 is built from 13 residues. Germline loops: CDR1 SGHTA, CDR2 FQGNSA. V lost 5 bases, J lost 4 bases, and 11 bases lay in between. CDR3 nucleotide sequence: TGTGCCAGCAGCAAACAGGGAGTCTATGGCTACACCTTC. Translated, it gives CASSKQGVYGYTF.

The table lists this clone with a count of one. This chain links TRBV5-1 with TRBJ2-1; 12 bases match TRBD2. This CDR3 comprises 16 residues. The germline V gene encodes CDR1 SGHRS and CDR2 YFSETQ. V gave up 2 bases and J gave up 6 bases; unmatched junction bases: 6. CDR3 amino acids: CASSLASGGAVNEQFF. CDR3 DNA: TGCGCCAGCAGCTTAGCTAGCGGGGGGGCGGTCAATGAGCAGTTCTTC.

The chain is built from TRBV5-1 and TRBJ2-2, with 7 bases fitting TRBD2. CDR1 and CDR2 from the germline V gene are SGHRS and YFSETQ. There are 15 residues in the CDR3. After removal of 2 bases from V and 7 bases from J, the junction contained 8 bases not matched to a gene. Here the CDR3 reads CASSFIQRGSGELFF. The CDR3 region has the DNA TGCGCCAGCAGCTTTATACAGCGGGGAAGCGGGGAGCTGTTTTTT.

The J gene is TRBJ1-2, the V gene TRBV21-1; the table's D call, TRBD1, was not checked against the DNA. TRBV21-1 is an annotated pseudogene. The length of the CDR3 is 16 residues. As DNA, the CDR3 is TGTGCCAGCAGCCGGGACAGACCCTCAAGGTATCATGGCTACACCTTC. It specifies CASSRDRPSRYHGYTF.

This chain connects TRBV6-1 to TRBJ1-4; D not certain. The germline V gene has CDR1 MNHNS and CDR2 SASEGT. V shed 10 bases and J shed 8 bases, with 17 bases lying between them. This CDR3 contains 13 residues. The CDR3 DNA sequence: TGTGCCACCTCCAGACGGGAGGGCGAAAAACTGTTTTTT. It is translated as CATSRREGEKLFF.

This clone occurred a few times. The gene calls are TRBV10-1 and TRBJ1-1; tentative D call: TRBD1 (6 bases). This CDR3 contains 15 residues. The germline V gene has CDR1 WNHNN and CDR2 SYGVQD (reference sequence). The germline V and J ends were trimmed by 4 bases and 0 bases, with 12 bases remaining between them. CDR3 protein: CASSGGRGLNTEAFF. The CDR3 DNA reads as TGCGCCAGCAGTGGGGGCCGGGGGCTGAACACTGAAGCTTTCTTT.